This TCR beta chain was captured by sequencing in a study of beta chain features in type 1 diabetes. Study summary: Cell yields, gender and age were similar in healthy donors and patients. Findings and caveats of the study: Within patients, naive, central memory and Treg TCRB repertoires seemed more similar than within healthy donors. Type 1 diabetes patients had TCRB CDR3s that were shorter (moderately but significantly so) in all four CD4+ subsets.

This clone was counted only a few times. What it binds is unknown. V gave up 0 bases and J gave up 7 bases, with 14 bases separating them. The CDR3 length is 15 residues. Germline lookup yields CDR1 SGHRS and CDR2 YFSETQ. The investigators reverse transcribed all of the isolated RNA, so they sequenced expressed TCRB transcripts. Libraries were prepared by immunoSEQ multiplex PCR; TCRdb keeps only in-frame clonotypes and omits some of them. The sample lists 680,000 or so clones, around an eighth occurring once. The source is a man aged 18 to 35 with type 1 diabetes. The chain links TRBV5-1 to TRBJ1-5, with D possibly matching TRBD1 (5 bases). The sequenced sample consisted of naive CD4+ T cells from blood. The CDR3 here is CASSLDGQGGQPQHF. CDR3 DNA: TGCGCCAGCAGCTTGGACGGCCAGGGTGGACAGCCCCAGCATTTT.